The rows below give T cell receptor beta chains drawn from one sample of a study of T cell responses to AZD1222 COVID-19 vaccine. Method: immunoSEQ multiplex PCR; TCRdb's copy keeps in-frame clones and lacks some. The sample carries around 110,000 clones, about 91% recorded once. Material: peripheral blood, obtained on day 0 of AZD1222 vaccination. These receptors all come from an adult in good health. Each CDR3 is given with its conserved first and last residue. Each record gives: D gene, J gene, V gene, clone size, CDR3 DNA, CDR3 protein. A D gene is named only where the DNA matches it firmly. Rows may omit the clone size; those that give it use once, few, many or a size class.

. | TRBJ1-6 | TRBV3-1/TRBV3-2 | . | TGTGCCAGCAGCCAAGTTTATAATTCACCCCTCCACTTT | CASSQVYNSPLHF
TRBD2 | TRBJ2-3 | TRBV10-2 | . | TGCGCCAGCACCCCGGGGGGGACTAGCAGTTTTACGCAGTATTTT | CASTPGGTSSFTQYF
TRBD2 | TRBJ2-1 | TRBV18 | . | TGTGCCAGCTCATCCCGGACTAGCGGGGGTAATGAGCAGTTCTTC | CASSSRTSGGNEQFF
. | TRBJ1-1 | TRBV19 | . | TGTGCCAGTACCCTAGGAGGGGTTACGCGAGCTTTCTTT | CASTLGGVTRAFF
. | TRBJ1-2 | TRBV5-1 | . | TGCGCCAGCAGCCCTCCCGGGCGCAGGGATAGTGGCTACACCTTC | CASSPPGRRDSGYTF
. | TRBJ1-5 | TRBV6-2/TRBV6-3 | . | TGTGCCAGCAGTTACTGGGGGGGGTGGCAGCCCCAGCATTTT | CASSYWGGWQPQHF
TRBD1 | TRBJ1-1 | TRBV3-1/TRBV3-2 | . | TGTGCCAGCAGCGCTAGTCAGGGGGGTGAAGCTTTCTTT | CASSASQGGEAFF
. | TRBJ1-4 | TRBV7-8 | . | TGTGCCAGCAGCTTAAGTTCGGTCGGGGGATCGGGGGAAAAACTGTTTTTT | CASSLSSVGGSGEKLFF
TRBD1 | TRBJ1-4 | TRBV7-2 | few | TGTGCCAGCAGCTCCGGGACAGGGTATCCTAATGAAAAACTGTTTTTT | CASSSGTGYPNEKLFF
. | TRBJ2-2 | TRBV30 | . | TGTGCCTGGAGCCTCAAGTTAGGGGCCGTCGGGGAGCTGTTTTTT | CAWSLKLGAVGELFF
. | TRBJ2-7 | TRBV19 | . | TGTGCCAGTAGTGGGGCCGGGACGGCAAGCTACGAGCAGTACTTC | CASSGAGTASYEQYF
. | TRBJ2-2 | TRBV5-1 | . | TGCGCCAGCAGCTTCGAGGGAGGCAACACCGGGGAGCTGTTTTTT | CASSFEGGNTGELFF
. | TRBJ2-3 | TRBV5-1 | . | TGCGCCAGCAGCTTGGGGCGGAGCTCAGATACGCAGTATTTT | CASSLGRSSDTQYF
. | TRBJ1-2 | TRBV19 | . | TGTGCCAGTAGTTCAGTCCCGCGGAGCTATGGCTACACCTTC | CASSSVPRSYGYTF
TRBD1 | TRBJ1-1 | TRBV7-9 | . | TGTGCCAGCAGCCAAACAGGGGGCACTGAAGCTTTCTTT | CASSQTGGTEAFF
. | TRBJ2-1 | TRBV7-9 | . | TGTGCCAGCAGCCGTGCCGCGGTCATTAGCTCCTACAATGAGCAGTTCTTC | CASSRAAVISSYNEQFF